The 30 T cell receptor beta chains below were found in one sample sequenced in a study of T cells in Graves' hyperthyroidism and ophthalmopathy. RNA transcripts served as the template for amplifying TCR beta CDR3 regions. TCR CDR3 regions were first amplified by RT-PCR with HTBI primers. MiXCR, run by TCRdb on the multiplex PCR reads, gives a single entry per CDR3 protein. The sample has about 160,000 distinct CDR3 sequences; less than 10% are singletons. Material: blood. These TCRs come from a woman younger than 35 with Graves' hyperthyroidism that later progressed to Graves' ophthalmopathy.

In this sample, this clonotype turned up many times. The V gene is TRBV5-1, the J gene TRBJ1-1; D not resolved. This CDR3 has 13 residues. Germline loops: CDR1 SGHRS, CDR2 YFSETQ. The V end was cut by 4 bases, the J end by 3 bases, with 10 bases between. The CDR3 nucleotides are TGCGCCAGCAGCCTCCGCCTGGACACTGAAGCTTTCTTT. Translating it yields CASSLRLDTEAFF.

This clonotype was seen repeatedly, ten times or more. The genes are TRBV14 and TRBJ2-3; D call uncertain. Germline loops: CDR1 SGHDN, CDR2 FVKESK. The V and J ends lost 2 bases and 2 bases respectively, with 8 bases between them. The CDR3 length is 14 residues. The CDR3 DNA reads TGTGCCAGCAGCCAAAGGACGGCCACAGATACGCAGTATTTT. This sequence encodes CASSQRTATDTQYF.

This clonotype was picked up many times. J is TRBJ1-2 and V is TRBV6-1; tentatively, D is TRBD1 (6 bases). CDR1 and CDR2 from the germline V gene are MNHNS and SASEGT. There are 15 residues in the CDR3. V was shortened by 6 bases and J by 2 bases, with 16 bases between the two germline ends. CDR3 coding DNA: TGTGCCAGCAGGTCGTACAGGGAAGGGAACTATGGCTACACCTTC. Translated: CASRSYREGNYGYTF.

This clonotype was picked up many times. This sequence joins TRBV7-3 and TRBJ1-1, with D unresolved. Germline V gene sequence: CDR1 SGHTA, CDR2 FQGTGA. The ends were cut back, 6 bases at V and 1 base at J, with 15 bases in the middle. The CDR3 covers 15 residues. The CDR3 DNA sequence: TGTGCCAGCAGGGAAACTATTACAGAGAACACTGAAGCTTTCTTT. Protein: CASRETITENTEAFF.

This chain links TRBV10-3 with TRBJ2-4, with TRBD2 matching over 13 bases. Germline CDR1 reads ENHRY; CDR2 reads SYGVKD. Trimming removed 3 bases from V and 0 bases from J; junction bases left unmatched: 14. The CDR3 totals 21 residues. CDR3 sequence (DNA): TGTGCCATCAGTGAACCACCGGGACTAGCGGGATACCCGGAAGCCAAAAACATTCAGTACTTC. It yields the protein CAISEPPGLAGYPEAKNIQYF.

This chain joins TRBV2 and TRBJ2-1; 9 bases are shared with TRBD2. The CDR3 runs 19 residues. V gave up 3 bases and J gave up 9 bases; unmatched junction bases: 21. Looked up from germline, CDR1 is SNHLY and CDR2 is FYNNEI. CDR3 DNA sequence: TGTGCCAGCAGTGACGGGGGGGTCGTTTGGACTAGCGTCCCCCTTGAGCAGTTCTTC. Protein: CASSDGGVVWTSVPLEQFF.

The chain carries TRBV19 and TRBJ2-3, with 9 bases identical to TRBD2. The CDR3 loop spans 16 amino acids. Losses at the gene ends were 6 bases for V and 0 bases for J; bases not matched to a gene: 7. Germline-derived CDR1 and CDR2 are LNHDA and SQIVND (reference sequence). Here the CDR3 reads CASRGPTSGSTDTQYF. The CDR3, as DNA: TGTGCCAGTAGGGGACCCACTAGCGGGAGCACAGATACGCAGTATTTT.

This clonotype has just a few counts. The V call is TRBV19, the J call TRBJ2-6; TRBD1 matches 9 bases. The CDR3 spans 18 residues. Germline CDR1 reads LNHDA; CDR2 reads SQIVND (reference sequence). The V segment lost 1 base and the J segment 0 bases; nucleotides outside the gene matches: 4. CDR3 coding DNA: TGTGCCAGTAGTATAGTTGGACAGGGGTCCTCTGGGGCCAACGTCCTGACTTTC. This sequence encodes CASSIVGQGSSGANVLTF.

This rearrangement joins TRBV19 to TRBJ2-7, with D maybe TRBD2 (6 bases). The CDR3 is made up of 17 amino acids. CDR1 LNHDA and CDR2 SQIVND come from the germline V gene (reference sequence). Trimming removed 5 bases at V and 4 bases at J, with 24 bases between. The CDR3 DNA is TGTGCCAGTAGTGCCCGGGACTTCTACGTCGGGGGTTACGAGCAGTACTTC. Its translation is CASSARDFYVGGYEQYF. The complete variable domain, with remaining parts taken from reference TRBV19 and TRBJ2-7, reads DGGITQSPKYLFRKEGQNVTLSCEQNLNHDAMYWYRQDPGQGLRLIYYSQIVNDFQKGDIAEGYSVSREKKESFPLTVTSAQKNPTAFYLCASSARDFYVGGYEQYFGPGTRLTVT.

This clonotype was counted a few times. V usage is TRBV14 and J usage is TRBJ1-2; the D is unclear. This CDR3 is built from 17 residues. Germline CDR1 SGHDN, CDR2 FVKESK. V was clipped by 0 bases and J by 3 bases, with 17 bases between them. The CDR3 bases are TGTGCCAGCAGCCAAGATCTAAAGTCAGGAGATTACTATGGCTACACCTTC. Translating it yields CASSQDLKSGDYYGYTF.

There are a few counts of this clonotype. The gene calls are TRBV30 and TRBJ2-1, with a weak D call TRBD2 (5 bases). V lost 2 bases and J lost 4, with 6 bases in between. Looked up from germline, CDR1 is GTSNPN and CDR2 is SVGIG (reference sequence). The CDR3 totals 12 residues. The CDR3 region has the DNA TGTGCCTGGAGTTGGACTTACAATGAGCAGTTCTTC. Protein: CAWSWTYNEQFF. Full variable domain (outside the CDR3, taken from reference TRBV30 and TRBJ2-1): SQTIHQWPATLVQPVGSPLSLECTVEGTSNPNLYWYRQAAGRGLQLLFYSVGIGQISSEVPQNLSASRPQDRQFILSSKKLLLSDSGFYLCAWSWTYNEQFFGPGTRLTVL.

This clonotype occurred many times. The chain employs TRBV27 and TRBJ2-1; TRBD2 aligns across 11 bases. The CDR3 runs 17 residues. Trimming removed 4 bases from V and 8 bases from J; junction bases left unmatched: 13. Per germline, CDR1 MNHEY and CDR2 SMNVEV (reference sequence). The CDR3: CASSSNSGREYMDEQFF. CDR3 DNA: TGTGCCAGCAGTTCCAATAGCGGGAGGGAATATATGGATGAGCAGTTCTTC.

Concerning this clonotype itself: A read error may explain this, as a much larger clone is one base away. The chain links TRBV30 to TRBJ1-3; 7 positions match TRBD1. Germline CDR1 GTSNPN, CDR2 SVGIG (reference sequence). The CDR3 totals 14 residues. CDR3 sequence: CARSGQDSGNTIYF. For the CDR3, the DNA is TGTGCCCGGAGTGGACAGGACTCTGGAAACACCATATATTTT. The variable domain in full, with the rest retrieved from reference TRBV30 and TRBJ1-3, is SQTIHQWPATLVQPVGSPLSLECTVEGTSNPNLYWYRQAAGRGLQLLFYSVGIGQISSEVPQNLSASRPQDRQFILSSKKLLLSDSGFYLCARSGQDSGNTIYFGEGSWLTVV.

This clonotype has just a few counts. The rearrangement joins TRBV5-6 to TRBJ2-7; the match to TRBD1 covers 7 bases. From germline, CDR1 is SGHDT and CDR2 YYEEEE. The CDR3 sequence is 15 residues long. Trimming took 4 bases from V and 2 from J; bases not matched to a gene: 9. The DNA of the CDR3 is TGTGCCAGCAGCCCCCAAATAGGGGGCGCCTACGAGCAGTACTTC. It codes for CASSPQIGGAYEQYF. Together with reference TRBV5-6 and TRBJ2-7, the CDR3 gives the full variable domain: DAGVTQSPTHLIKTRGQQVTLRCSPKSGHDTVSWYQQALGQGPQFIFQYYEEEERQRGNFPDRFSGHQFPNYSSELNVNALLLGDSALYLCASSPQIGGAYEQYFGPGTRLTVT.

This clonotype was seen at least ten times. The chain links TRBV10-3 to TRBJ1-4, with a possible D match to TRBD1 (5 bases). This CDR3 spans 14 amino acids. Germline V lookup: CDR1 ENHRY, CDR2 SYGVKD. The V and J ends lost 4 bases and 8 bases respectively, with 14 bases between them. The CDR3 reads CAISGGSMGEKLFF. The CDR3 DNA sequence: TGTGCCATCAGTGGGGGCAGCATGGGCGAAAAACTGTTTTTT.

A note on this clonotype: This may be a read error, as it is one base from a much larger clone. The CDR3 sequence: CASSTGMYYGQYF. CDR3 nucleotide sequence: TGTGCCAGCAGCACCGGGATGTACTACGGGCAGTACTTC. This chain links TRBV6-1 with TRBJ2-7; D may be TRBD2 (5 bases). Germline-derived CDR1 and CDR2 are MNHNS and SASEGT. The CDR3 extends over 13 amino acids.

This clonotype appeared many times. The chain combines TRBV28 with TRBJ2-5, with a tentative D call TRBD1 (5 bases). Germline lookup yields CDR1 MDHEN and CDR2 SYDVKM. V was cut by 7 bases and J by 4 bases, with 16 bases left in between. The CDR3 is 14 residues long. The CDR3 DNA reads as TGTGCCAGCAATGGCAGGGCAGGACGAGAGACCCAGTACTTC. It codes for CASNGRAGRETQYF.

In regard to this clonotype: This may arise from a read error, as a much more abundant clone is one base away. This chain uses TRBV18 with TRBJ2-7; tentative D call: TRBD2 (5 bases). Germline CDR1 is KGHSH and CDR2 is LQKENI. The CDR3 is 11 residues long. The DNA for the CDR3 is TGTGCCAGCTCACCGGAGGACGAGCAGCACTTC. Its translation: CASSPEDEQHF.

This clonotype was seen at least ten times. The genes are TRBV19 and TRBJ2-1, with D uncertain. The CDR3 sequence is 15 residues long. Germline V gene sequence: CDR1 LNHDA, CDR2 SQIVND (reference sequence). Trimming pared 3 bases from V and 0 bases from J, leaving 9 bases between. In DNA, the CDR3 is TGTGCCAGTAGTATTGGGATGGGCTCCTACAATGAGCAGTTCTTC. The encoded protein is CASSIGMGSYNEQFF.

The sample holds many counts of this clonotype. The V call is TRBV20-1, the J call TRBJ1-1; D remains unclear. This CDR3 spans 14 amino acids. V gave up 5 bases and J gave up 1 base, with 14 bases separating them. Germline V gene lookup returns CDR1 DFQATT and CDR2 SNEGSKA (reference sequence). The CDR3 DNA sequence: TGCAGTGCTGACCCACAGAAGTCGAACACTGAAGCTTTCTTT. This translates into CSADPQKSNTEAFF.

This clonotype was counted a few times. The rearrangement uses TRBV19 and TRBJ1-5, with D possibly being TRBD1 (6 bases). CDR3 length equals 16 residues. Germline loops: CDR1 LNHDA, CDR2 SQIVND (reference sequence). The V gene lost 6 bases and the J gene lost 3 bases, with 18 bases spanning the gap. The CDR3 loop is CASRRGGRGNNQPQHF. The CDR3 coding sequence is TGTGCCAGTAGGCGAGGGGGGAGAGGTAACAATCAGCCCCAGCATTTT.

This clonotype has at least ten counts. The chain carries TRBV30 and TRBJ1-1; no firm D call. CDR3 length: 12 residues. Germline CDR1 GTSNPN, CDR2 SVGIG (reference sequence). Trimming left V 1 base short and J 8 bases short, with 11 bases between. The CDR3 loop reads CAWSARHREAFF. The CDR3 DNA reads TGTGCCTGGAGTGCCCGACACCGCGAAGCTTTCTTT.

This clonotype was picked up a small number of times. The V gene is TRBV5-1, the J gene TRBJ2-5, with a possible D match to TRBD1 (5 bases). Germline V lookup: CDR1 SGHRS, CDR2 YFSETQ. V shed 0 bases and J shed 5 bases, with 11 bases lying between them. The CDR3 is 14 amino acids. CDR3 sequence reads: CASSLGQIVETQYF. The DNA for the CDR3 is TGCGCCAGCAGCTTGGGACAGATAGTGGAGACCCAGTACTTC.

There are many counts of this clonotype. The chain joins TRBV7-3 to TRBJ2-7; D ambiguous. The CDR3 extends over 13 amino acids. The germline gives CDR1 SGHTA, CDR2 FQGTGA. V gave up 1 base and J gave up 6 bases, with 10 bases separating them. The CDR3 spells CASSLNTDGEQYF. For the CDR3, the DNA is TGTGCCAGCAGCTTAAATACGGACGGCGAGCAGTACTTC.

This clonotype has a count of ten or more. The genes are TRBV30 and TRBJ2-7; D may match TRBD1 or TRBD2 (6 bases each). Germline values: CDR1 GTSNPN, CDR2 SVGIG (reference sequence). The CDR3 covers 15 residues. V dropped 0 bases and J dropped 0 bases, with 12 bases sitting between them. In DNA, the CDR3 is TGTGCCTGGAGTGTTTGGGGGGCCACCTCCTACGAGCAGTACTTC. Translating gives CAWSVWGATSYEQYF.

Concerning this clonotype: The germline gene is not matched at one end of the junction; a read error may be the cause. The rearrangement links TRBV5-1 to TRBJ2-7, with a tentative D call TRBD1 (6 bases). The CDR3 has 17 residues. Germline loops: CDR1 SGHRS, CDR2 YFSETQ. CDR3 coding DNA: TGCGCCAGCAGCGTGGGACAAAGGAGTTTAAGCTCCTACAAGCAGTACTTC. This sequence encodes CASSVGQRSLSSYKQYF.

This clonotype was picked up many times. The rearrangement links TRBV12-3 or TRBV12-4 to TRBJ1-6, with D possibly being TRBD1 (5 bases). The CDR3 contains 18 residues. The ends were cut back, 3 bases at V and 1 base at J, with 16 bases in the middle. The CDR3 sequence: CASSLGRGVPSYNSPLHF. The DNA of the CDR3 is TGTGCCAGCAGTTTGGGGCGGGGGGTCCCATCCTATAATTCACCCCTCCACTTT.

This clonotype was counted ten times or more. This chain links TRBV20-1 with TRBJ2-1, with 9 bases lining up with TRBD1. The V segment lost 6 bases and the J segment 3 bases; nucleotides outside the gene matches: 6. This CDR3 has 14 residues. From germline, CDR1 is DFQATT and CDR2 SNEGSKA (reference sequence). As DNA, the CDR3 is TGCAGTGCCTTGGGACAGGGAGACTACAATGAGCAGTTCTTC. It specifies CSALGQGDYNEQFF.

This clonotype was observed at least ten times. CDR3 DNA sequence: TGTGCCAGCAGTCTACGAAAGGACTACTATGGCTACACCTTC. It yields the protein CASSLRKDYYGYTF. This chain links TRBV12-3 or TRBV12-4 with TRBJ1-2, with unresolved D. The V gene lost 5 bases and the J gene lost 3 bases, with 13 bases spanning the gap. The CDR3 extends over 14 amino acids.

This clonotype was counted many times. The chain couples TRBV27 to TRBJ1-1; 8 bases align to TRBD1. The J segment lost 4 bases and the V segment lost 2 bases, leaving 6 bases of the junction unmatched. The germline gives CDR1 MNHEY, CDR2 SMNVEV (reference sequence). The CDR3 loop spans 15 amino acids. The CDR3 sequence is CASSLQGARLTEAFF. DNA of the CDR3: TGTGCCAGCAGTTTACAGGGGGCGCGTCTCACTGAAGCTTTCTTT.